Presented here are 21 T cell receptor beta chains from one specimen sequenced in a study of cytomegalovirus exposure and HLA in healthy donors. Both 60 Vbeta primers and 13 Jbeta primers went into the PCR. Clones were read by immunoSEQ multiplex PCR, and TCRdb kept only the in-frame ones, dropping some. This sample has 150,000 to 200,000 clones, with around 80% found just once. Sequencing was carried out using PBMCs. Receptors originate from a man aged 25-45 years in good health and CMV-seronegative.

The rearrangement joins TRBV27 to TRBJ2-5; a weak D match, TRBD1 (5 bases). The V gene's germline CDR1 is MNHEY and CDR2 SMNVEV (reference sequence). The CDR3 contains 18 residues. V lost 9 bases and J lost 0, with 26 bases in between. The CDR3 sequence: CASYSLGRPGSYQETQYF. CDR3 nucleotide sequence: TGTGCCAGTTATAGTTTGGGAAGGCCAGGGTCGTACCAAGAGACCCAGTACTTC.

This clone was observed a few times. Different DNA sequences within this sample yield the same CDR3. The chain recombines TRBV7-2 with TRBJ1-5; D gene unclear. CDR1 and CDR2 from the germline V gene are SGHTA and FQGNSA. This CDR3 has 13 amino acids. Deletions cut 6 bases from V and 2 bases from J, with 8 bases between. The CDR3 loop is CASSYRGNQPQHF. The CDR3 nucleotides read TGTGCCAGCAGTTACCGGGGCAATCAGCCCCAGCATTTT.

This chain links TRBV4-1 with TRBJ2-7; D perhaps matches TRBD1 (5 bases). CDR1 and CDR2 from the germline V gene are MGHRA and YSYEKL. V was shortened by 4 bases and J by 0 bases, with 19 bases between the two germline ends. CDR3 length: 17 residues. The CDR3 loop reads CASSPTTVPKVSYEQYF. CDR3 DNA sequence: TGCGCCAGCAGCCCCACGACAGTCCCTAAGGTCTCCTACGAGCAGTACTTC.

This chain joins TRBV18 and TRBJ2-7, with 8 bases identical to TRBD2. The germline gives CDR1 KGHSH, CDR2 LQKENI. The V gene end was trimmed by 6 bases and the J gene end by 1 base; junction bases not matched to a gene: 5. This CDR3 comprises 14 residues. This chain's CDR3 is CASSLGGGSYEQYF. Written as DNA, the CDR3 is TGTGCCAGCTCGCTCGGGGGGGGATCCTACGAGCAGTACTTC.

The rearrangement uses TRBV5-4 and TRBJ2-1; 15 bases agree with TRBD2. The germline V gene has CDR1 SGHNT and CDR2 YYREEE (reference sequence). This CDR3 contains 16 residues. After removal of 4 bases from V and 10 bases from J, the junction contained 9 bases not matched to a gene. The CDR3 DNA reads TGTGCCAGCAGCCGCCCAAGCGGGACTAGCGGGAGGGAGCAGTTCTTC. This translates into CASSRPSGTSGREQFF.

A few counts support this clone. This chain joins TRBV25-1 and TRBJ2-5; the match to TRBD1 covers 8 bases. This CDR3 has 16 residues. The trim removed 4 bases at V and 1 base at J, leaving 8 bases unmatched. Per germline, CDR1 MGHDK and CDR2 SYGVNS. CDR3 DNA: TGTGCCAGCAGTGTAGGACAGGGAAGGGTCCAAGAGACCCAGTACTTC. It is translated as CASSVGQGRVQETQYF.

CDR3 in amino acids: CASSLDSNYEQFF. CDR3 in DNA: TGTGCCAGCAGCTTGGACAGTAATTATGAGCAGTTCTTC. The rearrangement uses TRBV7-9 and TRBJ2-1; D perhaps matches TRBD1 (6 bases). The CDR3 sequence is 13 residues long. Germline V gives CDR1 SEHNR, CDR2 FQNEAQ (reference sequence). V was trimmed by 3 bases and J by 8 bases, leaving 11 bases between them.

The V call is TRBV5-1, the J call TRBJ2-2; D not resolved. Germline V CDR1 and CDR2: SGHRS, YFSETQ. The CDR3 has 13 residues. Trimming left V 0 bases short and J 3 bases short, with 3 bases between. The CDR3: CASSLAYTGELFF. The DNA for the CDR3 is TGCGCCAGCAGCTTGGCATACACCGGGGAGCTGTTTTTT.

This sequence joins TRBV28 and TRBJ2-2; 11 nucleotides line up with TRBD1. V was clipped by 10 bases and J by 4 bases; unmatched bases: 8. CDR1 MDHEN and CDR2 SYDVKM come from the germline V gene. This CDR3 region has 15 residues. CDR3: CANSPGTGGTGELFF. For the CDR3, the DNA is TGTGCCAATTCCCCCGGGACAGGGGGCACCGGGGAGCTGTTTTTT. The variable domain in full, completed from reference TRBV28 and TRBJ2-2, reads DVKVTQSSRYLVKRTGEKVFLECVQDMDHENMFWYRQDPGLGLRLIYFSYDVKMKEKGDIPEGYSVSREKKERFSLILESASTNQTSMYLCANSPGTGGTGELFFGEGSRLTVL.

This chain links TRBV5-1 with TRBJ1-2; D is possibly TRBD1 (6 bases). The V end was cut by 2 bases, the J end by 4 bases, with 15 bases between. Germline lookup yields CDR1 SGHRS and CDR2 YFSETQ. The CDR3 spans 15 residues. CDR3 residues: CASSFGPGAPYGYTF. The CDR3 DNA reads as TGCGCCAGCAGCTTTGGGCCAGGGGCGCCCTATGGCTACACCTTC.

V gene TRBV6-5 combines with J gene TRBJ2-7, with D possibly matching TRBD2 (6 bases). V lost 8 bases and J 3 bases, leaving 8 bases between the germline ends. Germline V gene data show CDR1 as MNHEY and CDR2 as SVGAGI. The CDR3 contains 11 residues. Here the CDR3 reads CASGGVYEQYF. CDR3 DNA sequence: TGTGCCAGCGGCGGGGTCTACGAGCAGTACTTC.

In DNA form, the CDR3 reads TGTGCCAGCTCACCTACGGGTTCGACCTACGAGCAGTACTTC. Translating it yields CASSPTGSTYEQYF. The chain couples TRBV18 to TRBJ2-7; D remains unclear. CDR3 length: 14 residues. Germline-derived CDR1 and CDR2 are KGHSH and LQKENI. Trimming shortened V by 3 bases and J by 2 bases, and 11 bases separated the two germline ends. The entire variable domain, with the rest obtained from reference TRBV18 and TRBJ2-7, is as follows: NAGVMQNPRHLVRRRGQEARLRCSPMKGHSHVYWYRQLPEEGLKFMVYLQKENIIDESGMPKERFSAEFPKEGPSILRIQQVVRGDSAAYFCASSPTGSTYEQYFGPGTRLTVT.

This chain joins TRBV27 and TRBJ2-3; 7 bases agree with TRBD2. The V segment lost 5 bases and the J segment 4 bases; nucleotides outside the gene matches: 9. The V gene's germline CDR1 is MNHEY and CDR2 SMNVEV (reference sequence). The CDR3 runs to 15 residues. The CDR3 sequence: CASSADKGGADTQYF. CDR3 nucleotides: TGTGCCAGCAGTGCTGACAAGGGAGGGGCAGATACGCAGTATTTT.

This rearrangement joins TRBV27 to TRBJ2-3; a weak D match, TRBD2 (5 bases). From germline, CDR1 is MNHEY and CDR2 SMNVEV (reference sequence). The length of the CDR3 is 16 residues. The germline V and J ends were trimmed by 2 bases and 1 base, with 13 bases remaining between them. The CDR3 DNA reads as TGTGCCAGCAGTTTAATAGGACTGGTACGCACAGATACGCAGTATTTT. Its translation is CASSLIGLVRTDTQYF.

The chain has TRBV28 and TRBJ2-7; 7 bases agree with TRBD1. The CDR3 contains 13 residues. J was trimmed by 7 bases and V by 6 bases; bases with no gene match: 9. Germline V CDR1 and CDR2: MDHEN, SYDVKM. The CDR3 loop reads CASRKQGKGEQYF. The CDR3 nucleotides read TGTGCCAGCAGAAAACAGGGGAAAGGGGAGCAGTACTTC.

This chain connects TRBV5-1 to TRBJ2-1; 14 bases map to TRBD2. This CDR3 is 18 amino acids long. Germline CDR1 is SGHRS and CDR2 is YFSETQ. Trimming removed 4 bases from V and 6 bases from J; junction bases left unmatched: 12. Here the CDR3 reads CASSKLPGLAGVFNEQFF. The CDR3 DNA follows: TGCGCCAGCAGCAAGTTACCGGGACTAGCGGGAGTCTTCAATGAGCAGTTCTTC.

The J gene is TRBJ2-7, the V gene TRBV27, with TRBD2 matching 7 bases. Germline assignment: CDR1 MNHEY and CDR2 SMNVEV (reference sequence). Unmatched junction bases numbered 10, after V lost 5 bases and J lost 3 bases. The CDR3 length is 15 residues. The CDR3 nucleotides read TGTGCCAGCAGTCCCACTAGCGAAGAGGGCTACGAGCAGTACTTC. Translated, it gives CASSPTSEEGYEQYF.

The chain links TRBV25-1 to TRBJ2-5, with D unresolved. Germline assignment: CDR1 MGHDK and CDR2 SYGVNS. This CDR3 spans 12 amino acids. Trimming pared 1 base from V and 6 bases from J, leaving 6 bases between. CDR3 sequence (DNA): TGTGCCAGCAGTGAATTTAGTAAGACCCAGTACTTC. Amino acids: CASSEFSKTQYF.

V and J are TRBV5-4 and TRBJ2-3; D uncertain. This CDR3 has 14 amino acids. Per germline, CDR1 SGHNT and CDR2 YYREEE (reference sequence). V gave up 3 bases and J gave up 4 bases, with 12 bases separating them. CDR3 in amino acids: CASSSYWRPDTQYF. The DNA of the CDR3 is TGTGCCAGCAGCTCCTACTGGAGACCAGATACGCAGTATTTT. The full variable domain, with the rest looked up from reference TRBV5-4 and TRBJ2-3, is ETGVTQSPTHLIKTRGQQVTLRCSSQSGHNTVSWYQQALGQGPQFIFQYYREEENGRGNFPPRFSGLQFPNYSSELNVNALELDDSALYLCASSSYWRPDTQYFGPGTRLTVL.

V is TRBV5-1 and J is TRBJ2-2; 9 bases are a match to TRBD2. CDR3 size: 16 residues. The germline gives CDR1 SGHRS, CDR2 YFSETQ. With 4 bases clipped from V and 6 bases from J, the junction kept 10 bases outside the gene matches. CDR3 residues: CASSPLAGEGSGELFF. CDR3 nucleotide sequence: TGCGCCAGCAGCCCATTAGCGGGAGAGGGGTCCGGGGAGCTGTTTTTT.

The chain links TRBV9 to TRBJ2-1; D possibly corresponds to TRBD2 (7 bases). The CDR3 sequence is 15 residues long. The germline CDR1 and CDR2 sequences are SGDLS and YYNGEE. V was cut by 0 bases and J by 8 bases, with 15 bases left in between. CDR3 DNA sequence: TGTGCCAGCAGCGTAGGAGTGGGGGGGGGCTATGAGCAGTTCTTC. Its translation: CASSVGVGGGYEQFF.